This T cell receptor beta chain is drawn from a study of T cell responses to AZD1222 COVID-19 vaccine. Study-level information: Second-dose intervals of approximately 4 or approximately 12 weeks were pooled. Study results and limitations: Regions left unmutated in variants are reportedly the target of nearly half of spike-specific TCRs. The donor group comprised mostly white British people and more females; the analysis possibly underestimated clonal diversity.

Sequenced by immunoSEQ multiplex PCR; TCRdb stores in-frame clones only, minus some. The data contain 93,000 or so clones, about 90% of them seen just once; the ten biggest clones take up about 4.8%. Comment on this clone: Its antigen is unknown.

The germline gives CDR1 MDHEN, CDR2 SYDVKM. With 6 bases clipped from V and 7 bases from J, the junction kept 6 bases outside the gene matches. CDR3 length: 14 residues. The chain uses TRBV28 and TRBJ1-6; TRBD1 agrees at 7 bases. This sequence was found in an adult in good health. The sequencing here drew on peripheral blood, taken on day 0 of AZD1222 vaccination. In DNA form, the CDR3 reads TGTGCCAGCAGGATCGGACAGGAGAATTCACCCCTCCACTTT. As protein: CASRIGQENSPLHF.